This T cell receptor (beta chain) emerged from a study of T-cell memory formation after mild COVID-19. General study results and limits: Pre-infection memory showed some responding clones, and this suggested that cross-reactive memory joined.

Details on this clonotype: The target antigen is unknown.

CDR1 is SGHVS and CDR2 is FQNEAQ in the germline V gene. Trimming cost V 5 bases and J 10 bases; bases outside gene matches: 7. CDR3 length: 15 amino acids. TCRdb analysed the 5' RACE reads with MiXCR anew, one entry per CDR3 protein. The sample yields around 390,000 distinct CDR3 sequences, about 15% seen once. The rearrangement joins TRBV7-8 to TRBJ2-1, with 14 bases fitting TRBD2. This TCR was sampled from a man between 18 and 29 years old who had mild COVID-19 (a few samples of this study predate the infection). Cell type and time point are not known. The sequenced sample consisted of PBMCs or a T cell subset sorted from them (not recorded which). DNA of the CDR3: TGTGCCAGCAGCCTGACTAGCGGGGGGGCGCGGGAGCAGTTCTTC. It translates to CASSLTSGGAREQFF.